The text below deals with one T cell receptor beta chain. This clone was observed a single time. Its antigen remains unidentified. Base qualities are not at hand, and no much larger clone is one base apart. The data are from a study of blood T cell repertoires in COVID-19 (TCRdb year 2020). Broadly, across the study: Samples from collaborators originated in the United States, Italy and Spain and spanned both the acute and convalescent phases of COVID-19. The prospective study material was composed of cDNA or gDNA derived from T cells, B-cell-depleted T cells, or PBMCs. Deeply sampled blood TCRbeta repertoires from subjects exposed to, actively infected with, or recovered from COVID-19 were included in the dataset. The repertoires were released in a freely available public database intended as a resource for research on the immune response to SARS-CoV-2. The samples were drawn from the first 160 participants of the ongoing ImmuneRACE study and from roughly 1,300 subjects provided by 6 global collaborators. A de-identified subject ID, COVID-19 status, age in years and sex were almost always included in the sample metadata. HLA class I and class II types, where available, came from metadata supplied by the sample provider rather than from assay-based typing.

The full study reports these points: The quantity of clinical and demographic metadata differed by source and by participant and was supplied without curation.

The immunoSEQ Assay, a bias-controlled multiplex PCR, was used to amplify TCRbeta CDR3 regions from genomic DNA. Per the authors' processing: Nucleated cell counts per sample were estimated from amplification of reference gene primers within the assay. To quantify the absolute abundance of each unique TCRbeta CDR3 rearrangement, sequence reads were collapsed and filtered. For each sample, productive Simpson clonality was calculated by taking the square root of Simpson's diversity index across productive rearrangements. This immuneACCESS table, as held by TCRdb, lists in-frame sequences with V and J called but not all clones. Of the missing ones, under half trace to an unresolved V gene in checked studies; the others have no known cause. The DNA was the basis for D and trimming; V, J and clone size are from that table. Counted in this sample were fewer than 350,000 clones; approximately 91% of them appeared once. The top ten constitute about 2.3% of the sample.

Enrolling through a virtual design, the prospective study's participants ranged in age from roughly 18 to 89 years and lived across roughly 24 United States geographic areas. In the prospective study, participants were assigned to cohorts based on the clinical history participants reported in a screening survey and a study questionnaire. In the prospective study, whole blood, serum and a nasopharyngeal or oropharyngeal swab were collected from each participant by mobile phlebotomists. Over a 2-month period, participants in the prospective study had the option of providing additional blood draws and questionnaires. Blood samples from the prospective study were shipped frozen or at room temperature prior to DNA extraction. What was sequenced was PBMCs or T cells enriched from blood (not recorded which). The sequence came from a woman between 35 and 50 years old with acute COVID-19.

The DNA is as follows: TGTGCCAGCAGCCAGGGACAGGTTGATCAGCCCCAGCATTTT. Its protein is CASSQGQVDQPQHF. The sequence links TRBV4-2 to TRBJ1-5; 8 central nucleotides agree with TRBD1. The CDR3 numbers 14 residues from cysteine through phenylalanine. Left in the record is the CDR3 DNA by itself, 42 bases read in frame from the first base. The germline V end is reduced by 3 bases and the J end by 5 bases; junction bases left unmatched: 3. CDR1 and CDR2, looked up from the germline V gene, are LGHNA and YNFKEQ.